The 4 T cell receptor beta chains reported below all come from one sample, sequenced in a study of long-term antiretroviral therapy in people with HIV. The assay, immunoSEQ v3.0, was run at survey level. The data were produced by immunoSEQ multiplex PCR, yet TCRdb's version contains in-frame clones alone and is incomplete. The sample carries just over 15,000 clones, about four fifths recorded once. The sample was unsorted PBMCs, taken just before starting antiretroviral therapy. The receptor source for this set is a middle-aged man with HIV.

This clone was counted only a few times. V usage is TRBV4-2 and J usage is TRBJ2-2; no definite D call. This CDR3 is 13 amino acids long. Germline CDR1 is LGHNA and CDR2 is YNFKEQ. Trimming removed 0 bases from V and 7 bases from J, with 6 bases in between. CDR3 amino acids: CASSQDGGGELFF. CDR3 DNA sequence: TGTGCCAGCAGCCAAGATGGTGGCGGGGAGCTGTTTTTT.

V and J are TRBV7-6 and TRBJ2-6, with D perhaps TRBD1 (5 bases). There are 15 residues in the CDR3. CDR1 and CDR2 (germline): SGHVS, FNYEAQ. The V gene lost 3 bases and the J gene lost 0 bases, with 6 bases spanning the gap. In DNA, the CDR3 is TGTGCCAGCAGCTTGACAGACTCTGGGGCCAACGTCCTGACTTTC. This sequence encodes CASSLTDSGANVLTF.

The genes are TRBV7-9 and TRBJ2-1; the D gene is possibly TRBD2 (5 bases). In germline, CDR1 is SEHNR, CDR2 FQNEAQ (reference sequence). Trimming stripped 2 bases from V and 5 bases from J, with 7 bases between. The CDR3 totals 13 residues. The CDR3 sequence: CASSLLAHNEQFF. The CDR3 DNA follows: TGTGCCAGCAGCTTACTAGCCCACAATGAGCAGTTCTTC.

V usage is TRBV6-1 and J usage is TRBJ2-2; D unresolved. Germline assignment: CDR1 MNHNS and CDR2 SASEGT. V was pared by 1 base and J by 2 bases, with 2 bases between. The CDR3 has 13 residues. The CDR3 is CASSEVNTGELFF. Here the CDR3 DNA reads TGTGCCAGCAGTGAAGTTAACACCGGGGAGCTGTTTTTT.